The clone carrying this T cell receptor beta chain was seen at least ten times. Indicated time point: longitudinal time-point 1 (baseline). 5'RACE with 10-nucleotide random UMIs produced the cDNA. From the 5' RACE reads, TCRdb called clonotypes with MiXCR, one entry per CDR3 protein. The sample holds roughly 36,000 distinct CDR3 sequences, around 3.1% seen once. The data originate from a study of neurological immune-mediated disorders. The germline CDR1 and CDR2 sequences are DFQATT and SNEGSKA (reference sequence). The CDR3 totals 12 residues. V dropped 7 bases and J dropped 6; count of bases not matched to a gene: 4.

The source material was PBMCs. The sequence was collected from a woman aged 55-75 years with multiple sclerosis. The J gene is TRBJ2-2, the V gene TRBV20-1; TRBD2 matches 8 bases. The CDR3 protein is CSVRTSPGELFF. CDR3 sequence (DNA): TGCAGTGTAAGGACTAGCCCCGGGGAGCTGTTTTTT.